This T cell receptor (beta chain) was found in a study of Graves' ophthalmopathy and Graves' hyperthyroidism. As the template, RNA transcripts were used to amplify TCR beta CDR3 regions. First-round RT-PCR used HTBI primers; second-round multiplex PCR followed. TCRdb re-called the multiplex PCR reads with MiXCR, one entry per CDR3 protein. The table lists 650,000 to 900,000 distinct CDR3 sequences, about 44% of them singletons, with roughly 45% in the top ten. Germline V gene sequence: CDR1 DFQATT, CDR2 SNEGSKA (reference sequence). This CDR3 is 14 amino acids long. After removal of 5 bases from V and 6 bases from J, the junction contained 8 bases not matched to a gene.

J is TRBJ1-4 and V is TRBV20-1; 8 bases align to TRBD1. The sequenced sample consisted of peripheral blood. The TCR sequence derives from an adult man with Graves' ophthalmopathy. CDR3 in DNA: TGCAGTGCTGGACAGGGCTCTGGAGATGAAAAACTGTTTTTT. It encodes CSAGQGSGDEKLFF.